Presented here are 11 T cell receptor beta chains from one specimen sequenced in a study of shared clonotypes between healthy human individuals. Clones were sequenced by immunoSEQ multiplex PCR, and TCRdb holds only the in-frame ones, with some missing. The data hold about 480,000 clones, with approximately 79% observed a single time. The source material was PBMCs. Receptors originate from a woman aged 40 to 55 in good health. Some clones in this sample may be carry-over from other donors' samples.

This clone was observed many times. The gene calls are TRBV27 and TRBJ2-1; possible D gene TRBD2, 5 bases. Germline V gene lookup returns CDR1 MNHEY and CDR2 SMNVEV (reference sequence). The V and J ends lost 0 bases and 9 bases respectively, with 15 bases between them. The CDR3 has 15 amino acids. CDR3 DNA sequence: TGTGCCAGCAGTTTATCCTCGGACTCCTGGGGTGAGCAGTTCTTC. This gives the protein CASSLSSDSWGEQFF.

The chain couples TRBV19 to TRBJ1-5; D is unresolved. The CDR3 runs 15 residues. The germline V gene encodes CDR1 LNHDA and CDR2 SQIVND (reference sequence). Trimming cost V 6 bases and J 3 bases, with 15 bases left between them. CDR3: CASRSIVGFNQPQHF. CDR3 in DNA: TGTGCCAGTAGAAGCATAGTGGGTTTCAATCAGCCCCAGCATTTT.

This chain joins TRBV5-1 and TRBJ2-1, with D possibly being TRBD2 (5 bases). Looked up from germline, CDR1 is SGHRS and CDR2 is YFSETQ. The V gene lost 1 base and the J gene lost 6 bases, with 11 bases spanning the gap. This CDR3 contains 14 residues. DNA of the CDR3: TGCGCCAGCAGCTTGAGTCTAGCTAGCAATGAGCAGTTCTTC. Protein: CASSLSLASNEQFF.

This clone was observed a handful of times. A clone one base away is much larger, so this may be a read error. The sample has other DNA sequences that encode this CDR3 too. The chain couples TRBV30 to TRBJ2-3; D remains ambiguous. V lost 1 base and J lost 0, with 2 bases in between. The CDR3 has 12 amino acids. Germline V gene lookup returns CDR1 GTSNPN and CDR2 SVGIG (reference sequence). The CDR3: CAWSASTDTQYF. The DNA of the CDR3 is TGTGCCTGGAGTGCTAGCACAGATACGCAGTATTTT.

CDR3 sequence: CASSFLPETDEQYF. For the CDR3, the DNA is TGTGCCAGCAGCTTTCTTCCAGAGACTGACGAGCAGTACTTC. The chain recombines TRBV7-2 with TRBJ2-7; no definite D call. Germline V gives CDR1 SGHTA, CDR2 FQGNSA. The CDR3 spans 14 residues. V was trimmed by 3 bases and J by 5 bases, leaving 14 bases between them.

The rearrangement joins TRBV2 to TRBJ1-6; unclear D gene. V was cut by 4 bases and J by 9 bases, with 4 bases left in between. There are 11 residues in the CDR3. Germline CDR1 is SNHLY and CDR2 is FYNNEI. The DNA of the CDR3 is TGTGCCAGCAGTGTTGGTTCACCCCTCCACTTT. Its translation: CASSVGSPLHF.

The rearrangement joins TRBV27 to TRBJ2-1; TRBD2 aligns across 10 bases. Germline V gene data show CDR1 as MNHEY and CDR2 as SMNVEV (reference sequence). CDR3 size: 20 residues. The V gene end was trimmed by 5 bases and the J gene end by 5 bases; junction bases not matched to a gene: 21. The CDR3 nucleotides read TGTGCCAGCAGTCTGGACGGGCTCCGAAATAGCGGGAGGCCCCACAATGAGCAGTTCTTC. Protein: CASSLDGLRNSGRPHNEQFF.

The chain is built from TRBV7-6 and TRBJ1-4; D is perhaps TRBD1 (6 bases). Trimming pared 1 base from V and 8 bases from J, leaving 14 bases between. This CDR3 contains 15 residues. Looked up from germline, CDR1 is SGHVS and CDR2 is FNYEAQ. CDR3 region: CASSLGGGAGEKLFF. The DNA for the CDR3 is TGTGCCAGCAGCTTAGGTGGGGGGGCTGGCGAAAAACTGTTTTTT. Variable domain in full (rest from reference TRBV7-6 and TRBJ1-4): GAGVSQSPRYKVTKRGQDVALRCDPISGHVSLYWYRQALGQGPEFLTYFNYEAQQDKSGLPNDRFSAERPEGSISTLTIQRTEQRDSAMYRCASSLGGGAGEKLFFGSGTQLSVL.

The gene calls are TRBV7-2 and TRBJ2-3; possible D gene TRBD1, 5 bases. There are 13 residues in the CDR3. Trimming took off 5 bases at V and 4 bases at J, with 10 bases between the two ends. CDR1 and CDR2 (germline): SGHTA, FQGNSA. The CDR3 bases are TGTGCCAGCAGCCCCCAGGGCTCAGATACGCAGTATTTT. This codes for CASSPQGSDTQYF.

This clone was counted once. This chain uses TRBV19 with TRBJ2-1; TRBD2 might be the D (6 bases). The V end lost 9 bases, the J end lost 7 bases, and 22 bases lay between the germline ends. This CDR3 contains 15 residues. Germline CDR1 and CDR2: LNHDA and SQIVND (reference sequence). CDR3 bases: TGTGCCAGCAAGCTTCTAGCGACGAGTGGGAATGAGCAGTTCTTC. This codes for CASKLLATSGNEQFF.

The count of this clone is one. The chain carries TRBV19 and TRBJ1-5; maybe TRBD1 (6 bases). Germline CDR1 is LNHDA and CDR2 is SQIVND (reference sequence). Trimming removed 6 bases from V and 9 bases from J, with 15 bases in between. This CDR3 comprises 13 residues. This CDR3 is CASSAQGLGPQHF. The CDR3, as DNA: TGTGCCAGTAGCGCACAGGGATTGGGGCCCCAGCATTTT.